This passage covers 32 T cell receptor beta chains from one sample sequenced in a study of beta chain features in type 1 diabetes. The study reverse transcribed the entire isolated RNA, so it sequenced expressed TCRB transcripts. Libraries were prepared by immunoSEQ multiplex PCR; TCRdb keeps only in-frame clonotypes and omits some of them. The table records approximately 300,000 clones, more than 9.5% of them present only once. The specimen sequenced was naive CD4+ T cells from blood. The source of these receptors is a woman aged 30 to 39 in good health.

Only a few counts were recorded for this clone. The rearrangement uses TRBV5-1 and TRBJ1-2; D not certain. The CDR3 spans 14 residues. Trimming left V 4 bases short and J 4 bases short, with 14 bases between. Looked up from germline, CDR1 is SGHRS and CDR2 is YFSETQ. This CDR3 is CASSPRRRGYGYTF. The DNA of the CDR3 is TGCGCCAGCAGCCCCAGGAGGCGCGGCTATGGCTACACCTTC.

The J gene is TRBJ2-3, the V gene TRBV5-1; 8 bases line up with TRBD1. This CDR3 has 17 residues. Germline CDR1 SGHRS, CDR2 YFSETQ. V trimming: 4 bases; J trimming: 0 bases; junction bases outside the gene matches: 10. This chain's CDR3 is CASSERPGGSSTDTQYF. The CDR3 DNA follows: TGCGCCAGCAGCGAGAGGCCAGGGGGCTCTAGCACAGATACGCAGTATTTT. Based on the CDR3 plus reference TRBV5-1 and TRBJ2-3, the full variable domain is KAGVTQTPRYLIKTRGQQVTLSCSPISGHRSVSWYQQTPGQGLQFLFEYFSETQRNKGNFPGRFSGRQFSNSRSEMNVSTLELGDSALYLCASSERPGGSSTDTQYFGPGTRLTVL.

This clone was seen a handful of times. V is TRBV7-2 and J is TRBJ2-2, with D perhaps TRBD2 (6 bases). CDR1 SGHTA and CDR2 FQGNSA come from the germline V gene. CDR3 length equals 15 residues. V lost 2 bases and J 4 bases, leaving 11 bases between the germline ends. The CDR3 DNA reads TGTGCCAGCAGCTTAACTAGCCTGGCCACCGGGGAGCTGTTTTTT. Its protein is CASSLTSLATGELFF. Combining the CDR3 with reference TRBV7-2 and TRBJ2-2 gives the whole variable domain GAGVSQSPSNKVTEKGKDVELRCDPISGHTALYWYRQSLGQGLEFLIYFQGNSAPDKSGLPSDRFSAERTGGSVSTLTIQRTQQEDSAVYLCASSLTSLATGELFFGEGSRLTVL.

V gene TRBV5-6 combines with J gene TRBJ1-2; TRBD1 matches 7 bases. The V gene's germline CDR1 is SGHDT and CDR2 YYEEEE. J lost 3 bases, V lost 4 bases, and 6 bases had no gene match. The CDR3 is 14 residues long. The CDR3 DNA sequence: TGTGCCAGCAGCCTAGGACAGGAAGACTATGGCTACACCTTC. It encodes CASSLGQEDYGYTF.

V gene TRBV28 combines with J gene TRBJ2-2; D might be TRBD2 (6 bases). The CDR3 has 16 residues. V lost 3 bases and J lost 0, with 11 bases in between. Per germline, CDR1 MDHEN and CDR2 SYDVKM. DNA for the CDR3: TGTGCCAGCAGTTTGTCCGGGAGCGCGAACACCGGGGAGCTGTTTTTT. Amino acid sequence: CASSLSGSANTGELFF. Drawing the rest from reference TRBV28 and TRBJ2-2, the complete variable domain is DVKVTQSSRYLVKRTGEKVFLECVQDMDHENMFWYRQDPGLGLRLIYFSYDVKMKEKGDIPEGYSVSREKKERFSLILESASTNQTSMYLCASSLSGSANTGELFFGEGSRLTVL.

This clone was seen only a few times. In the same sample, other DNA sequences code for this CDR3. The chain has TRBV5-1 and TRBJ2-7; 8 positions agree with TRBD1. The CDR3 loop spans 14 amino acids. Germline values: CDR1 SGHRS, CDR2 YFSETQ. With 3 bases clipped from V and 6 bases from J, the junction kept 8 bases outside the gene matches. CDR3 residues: CASSSRTGLREQYF. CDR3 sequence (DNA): TGCGCCAGCAGCTCCCGGACAGGGTTGCGCGAGCAGTACTTC.

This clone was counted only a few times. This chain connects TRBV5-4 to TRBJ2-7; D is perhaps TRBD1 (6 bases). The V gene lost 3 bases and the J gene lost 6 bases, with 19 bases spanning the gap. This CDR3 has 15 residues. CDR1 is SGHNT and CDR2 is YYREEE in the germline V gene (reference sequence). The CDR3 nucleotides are TGTGCCAGCAGCTCCTCCGGGACACATTTCGGCGAGCAGTACTTC. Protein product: CASSSSGTHFGEQYF.

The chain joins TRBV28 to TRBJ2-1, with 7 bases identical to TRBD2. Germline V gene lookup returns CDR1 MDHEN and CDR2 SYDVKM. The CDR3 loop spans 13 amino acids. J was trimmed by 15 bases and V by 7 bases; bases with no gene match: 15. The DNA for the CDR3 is TGTGCCAGCACCTCCATGGGGGGGGATCGACGGTTCTTC. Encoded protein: CASTSMGGDRRFF.

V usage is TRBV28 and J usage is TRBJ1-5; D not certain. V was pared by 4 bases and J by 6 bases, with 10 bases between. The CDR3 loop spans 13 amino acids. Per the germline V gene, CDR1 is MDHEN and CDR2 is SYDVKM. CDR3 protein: CASSYQEGQPQHF. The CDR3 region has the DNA TGTGCCAGCAGTTACCAGGAGGGTCAGCCCCAGCATTTT.

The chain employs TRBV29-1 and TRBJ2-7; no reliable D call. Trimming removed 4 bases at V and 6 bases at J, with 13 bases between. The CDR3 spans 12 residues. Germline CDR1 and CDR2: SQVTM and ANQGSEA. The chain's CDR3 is CSVVLGSGEQYF. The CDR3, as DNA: TGCAGCGTTGTATTGGGTTCAGGCGAGCAGTACTTC.

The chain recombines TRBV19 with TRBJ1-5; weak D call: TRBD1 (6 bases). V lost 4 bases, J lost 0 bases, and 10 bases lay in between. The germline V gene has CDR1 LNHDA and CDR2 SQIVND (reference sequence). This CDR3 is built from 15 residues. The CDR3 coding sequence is TGTGCCAGTAGTACCTACAGGGATAGCAATCAGCCCCAGCATTTT. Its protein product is CASSTYRDSNQPQHF.

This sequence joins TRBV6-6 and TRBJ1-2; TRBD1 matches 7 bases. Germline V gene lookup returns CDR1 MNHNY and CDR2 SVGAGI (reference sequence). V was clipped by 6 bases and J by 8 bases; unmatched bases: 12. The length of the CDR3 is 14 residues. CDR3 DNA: TGTGCCAGCAGCGCCCCGGGGACAGATGAGGGCTACACCTTC. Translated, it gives CASSAPGTDEGYTF.

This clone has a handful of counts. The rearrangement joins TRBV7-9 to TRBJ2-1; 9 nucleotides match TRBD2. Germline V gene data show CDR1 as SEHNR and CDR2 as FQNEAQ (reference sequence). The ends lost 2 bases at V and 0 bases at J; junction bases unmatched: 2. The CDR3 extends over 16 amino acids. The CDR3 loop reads CASSLIAGASYNEQFF. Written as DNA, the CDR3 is TGTGCCAGCAGCTTAATAGCGGGAGCCTCCTACAATGAGCAGTTCTTC.

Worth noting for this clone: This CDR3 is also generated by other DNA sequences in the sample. The DNA of the CDR3 is TGCAGCGTTGAAGCCGTTCGGATCGGGGGGCCTCGAGGCTACGAGCAGTACTTC. Translating gives CSVEAVRIGGPRGYEQYF. The chain has TRBV29-1 and TRBJ2-7; a weak D match, TRBD2 (7 bases). The CDR3 sequence is 18 residues long. The ends were cut back, 1 base at V and 3 bases at J, with 25 bases in the middle. CDR1 SQVTM and CDR2 ANQGSEA come from the germline V gene.

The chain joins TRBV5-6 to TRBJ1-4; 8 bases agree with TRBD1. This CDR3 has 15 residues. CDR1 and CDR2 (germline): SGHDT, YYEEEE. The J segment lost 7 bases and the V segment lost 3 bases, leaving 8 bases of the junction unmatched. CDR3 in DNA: TGTGCCAGCAGCTCCCGACAGGGGTGGGGTGAAAAACTGTTTTTT. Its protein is CASSSRQGWGEKLFF.

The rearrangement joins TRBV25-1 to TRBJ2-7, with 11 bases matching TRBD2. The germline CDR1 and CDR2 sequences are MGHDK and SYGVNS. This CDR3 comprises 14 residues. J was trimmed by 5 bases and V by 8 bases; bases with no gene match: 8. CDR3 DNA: TGTGCCAGCCAGATAGCGGGAGGGATAGACGAGCAGTACTTC. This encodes CASQIAGGIDEQYF.

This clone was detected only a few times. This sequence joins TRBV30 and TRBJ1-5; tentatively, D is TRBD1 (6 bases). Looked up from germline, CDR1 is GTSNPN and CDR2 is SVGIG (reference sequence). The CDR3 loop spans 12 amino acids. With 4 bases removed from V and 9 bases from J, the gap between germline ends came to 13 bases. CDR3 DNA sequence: TGTGCCTGGATGACAGGCATAGGGCCCCAGCATTTT. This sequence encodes CAWMTGIGPQHF.

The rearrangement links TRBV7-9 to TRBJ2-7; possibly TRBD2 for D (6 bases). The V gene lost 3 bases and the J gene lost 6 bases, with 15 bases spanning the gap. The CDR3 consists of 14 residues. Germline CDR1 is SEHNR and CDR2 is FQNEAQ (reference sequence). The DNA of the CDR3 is TGTGCCAGCAGCTTCGCGGGACCTGGGGGCGAGCAGTACTTC. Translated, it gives CASSFAGPGGEQYF. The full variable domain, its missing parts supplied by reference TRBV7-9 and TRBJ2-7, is DTGVSQNPRHKITKRGQNVTFRCDPISEHNRLYWYRQTLGQGPEFLTYFQNEAQLEKSRLLSDRFSAERPKGSFSTLEIQRTEQGDSAMYLCASSFAGPGGEQYFGPGTRLTVT.

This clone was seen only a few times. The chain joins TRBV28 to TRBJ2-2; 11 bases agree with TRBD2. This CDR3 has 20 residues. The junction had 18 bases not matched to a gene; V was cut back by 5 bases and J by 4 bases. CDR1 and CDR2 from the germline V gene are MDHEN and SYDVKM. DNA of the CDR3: TGTGCCAGCAGTCCCCGCCCCGGGACTAGCGGAGGCTCGGTCACCGGGGAGCTGTTTTTT. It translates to CASSPRPGTSGGSVTGELFF. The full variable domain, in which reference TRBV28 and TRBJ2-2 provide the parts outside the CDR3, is DVKVTQSSRYLVKRTGEKVFLECVQDMDHENMFWYRQDPGLGLRLIYFSYDVKMKEKGDIPEGYSVSREKKERFSLILESASTNQTSMYLCASSPRPGTSGGSVTGELFFGEGSRLTVL.

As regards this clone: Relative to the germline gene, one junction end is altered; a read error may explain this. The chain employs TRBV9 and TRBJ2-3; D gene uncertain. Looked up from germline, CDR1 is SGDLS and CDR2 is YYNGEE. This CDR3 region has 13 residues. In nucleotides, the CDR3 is TGTGCTAGCACGGGTAGCTTCGAAGATACGCAGTATTTT. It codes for CASTGSFEDTQYF. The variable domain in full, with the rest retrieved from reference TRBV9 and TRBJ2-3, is DSGVTQTPKHLITATGQRVTLRCSPRSGDLSVYWYQQSLDQGLQFLIQYYNGEERAKGNILERFSAQQFPDLHSELNLSSLELGDSALYFCASTGSFEDTQYFGPGTRLTVL.

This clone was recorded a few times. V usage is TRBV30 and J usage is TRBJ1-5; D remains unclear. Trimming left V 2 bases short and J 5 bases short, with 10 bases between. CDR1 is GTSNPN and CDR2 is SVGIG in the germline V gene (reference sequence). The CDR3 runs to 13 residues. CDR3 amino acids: CAWSSHTDQPQHF. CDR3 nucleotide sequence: TGTGCCTGGAGTTCCCACACAGATCAGCCCCAGCATTTT.

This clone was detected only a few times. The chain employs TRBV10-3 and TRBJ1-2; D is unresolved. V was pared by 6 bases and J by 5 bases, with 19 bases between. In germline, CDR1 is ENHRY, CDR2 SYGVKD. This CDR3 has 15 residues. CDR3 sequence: CAIREDGGGGYGYTF. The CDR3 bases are TGTGCCATCAGGGAAGACGGAGGAGGAGGGTATGGCTACACCTTC.

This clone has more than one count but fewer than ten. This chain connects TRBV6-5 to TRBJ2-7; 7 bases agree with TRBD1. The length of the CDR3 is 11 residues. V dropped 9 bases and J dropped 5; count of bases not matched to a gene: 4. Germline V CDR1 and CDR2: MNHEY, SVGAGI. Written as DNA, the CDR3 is TGTGCCAGAGGGGACAGCGACGAGCAGTACTTC. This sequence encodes CARGDSDEQYF.

CDR3 sequence (DNA): TGTGCCAGCGGGGACTTGAGGGGCACTGAAGCTTTCTTT. Residues: CASGDLRGTEAFF. This sequence joins TRBV6-6 and TRBJ1-1, with D perhaps matching TRBD1 (5 bases). V was shortened by 8 bases and J by 4 bases, with 14 bases between the two germline ends. This CDR3 region has 13 residues. The germline V gene encodes CDR1 MNHNY and CDR2 SVGAGI (reference sequence).

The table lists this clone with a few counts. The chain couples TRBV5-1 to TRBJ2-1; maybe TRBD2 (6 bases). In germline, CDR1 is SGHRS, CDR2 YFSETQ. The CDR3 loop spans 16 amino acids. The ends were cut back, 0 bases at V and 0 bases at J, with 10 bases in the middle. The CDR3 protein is CASSLVIGSSYNEQFF. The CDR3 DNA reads TGCGCCAGCAGCTTGGTTATCGGGAGCTCCTACAATGAGCAGTTCTTC.

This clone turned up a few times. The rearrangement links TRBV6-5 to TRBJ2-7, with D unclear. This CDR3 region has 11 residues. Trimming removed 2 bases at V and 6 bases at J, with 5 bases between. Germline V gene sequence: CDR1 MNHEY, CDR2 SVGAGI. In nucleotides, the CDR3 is TGTGCCAGCAGTTACGAGTCCGAGCAGTACTTC. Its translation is CASSYESEQYF.

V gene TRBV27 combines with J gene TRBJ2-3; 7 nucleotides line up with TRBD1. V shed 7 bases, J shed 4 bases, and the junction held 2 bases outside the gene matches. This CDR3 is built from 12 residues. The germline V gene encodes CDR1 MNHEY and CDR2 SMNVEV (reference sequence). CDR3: CASKGAADTQYF. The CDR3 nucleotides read TGTGCCAGCAAGGGGGCCGCAGATACGCAGTATTTT.

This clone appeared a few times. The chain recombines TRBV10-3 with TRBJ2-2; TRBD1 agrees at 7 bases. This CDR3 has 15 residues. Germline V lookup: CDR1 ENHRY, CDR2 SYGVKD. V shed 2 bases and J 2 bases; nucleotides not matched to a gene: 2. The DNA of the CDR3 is TGTGCCATCAGTGAGGGGACAGCTAACACCGGGGAGCTGTTTTTT. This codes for CAISEGTANTGELFF.

CDR3 sequence: CASSGQGNYEQYF. The CDR3 nucleotides read TGTGCCAGCTCGGGACAGGGGAACTACGAGCAGTACTTC. The rearrangement uses TRBV27 and TRBJ2-7; TRBD1 matches 10 bases. This CDR3 has 13 amino acids. CDR1 is MNHEY and CDR2 is SMNVEV in the germline V gene (reference sequence). J lost 3 bases, V lost 8 bases, and 4 bases had no gene match.

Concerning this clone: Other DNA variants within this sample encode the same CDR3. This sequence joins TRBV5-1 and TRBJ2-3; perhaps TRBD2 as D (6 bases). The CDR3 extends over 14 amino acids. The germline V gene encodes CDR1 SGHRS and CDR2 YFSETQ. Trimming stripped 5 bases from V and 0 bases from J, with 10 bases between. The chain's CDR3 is CASSPGTSTDTQYF. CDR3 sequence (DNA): TGCGCCAGCAGTCCGGGGACTAGCACAGATACGCAGTATTTT.

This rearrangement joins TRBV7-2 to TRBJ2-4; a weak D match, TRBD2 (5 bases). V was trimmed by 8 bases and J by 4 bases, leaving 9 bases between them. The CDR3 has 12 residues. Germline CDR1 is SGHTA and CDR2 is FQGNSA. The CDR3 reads CASGRAKNIQYF. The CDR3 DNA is TGTGCCAGCGGGAGAGCTAAAAACATTCAGTACTTC. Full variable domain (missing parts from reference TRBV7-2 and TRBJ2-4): GAGVSQSPSNKVTEKGKDVELRCDPISGHTALYWYRQSLGQGLEFLIYFQGNSAPDKSGLPSDRFSAERTGGSVSTLTIQRTQQEDSAVYLCASGRAKNIQYFGAGTRLSVL.

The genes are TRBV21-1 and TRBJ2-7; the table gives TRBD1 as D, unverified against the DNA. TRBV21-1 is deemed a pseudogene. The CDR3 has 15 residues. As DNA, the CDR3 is TGTGCCAGCAGCAACGGTGTGGGGGCCTGGTACGAGCAGTACTTC. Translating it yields CASSNGVGAWYEQYF.